The source of this TCR beta chain is a study of T-cell reconstitution after alpha-beta-depleted transplantation in children. Trimming stripped 2 bases from V and 2 bases from J, with 13 bases between. CDR1 and CDR2 (germline): SGHTA, FQGNSA. The CDR3 is made up of 15 amino acids. This clonotype has a handful of counts. As it was prepared, the TCRbeta library received unique molecular identifiers. TCRdb recomputed calls from the PCR reads with MiXCR, one row per CDR3 protein. The sample contains some 500,000 distinct CDR3 sequences, approximately 30% of which appear only once. Sequencing was performed on PBMCs from the stem cell graft donor, taken from the stem cell graft. The clonotype was recovered from a human donor who donated a stem cell graft to a child with aplastic anemia. The rearrangement links TRBV7-2 to TRBJ2-7, with unresolved D. The CDR3 coding sequence is TGTGCCAGCAGCTTATTATTGGGCGGTACCTACGAGCAGTACTTC. It specifies CASSLLLGGTYEQYF.